These 24 T cell receptor beta chains were sequenced from one sample in a study of OX40 agonist ivuxolimab in advanced cancers. Using immunoSEQ multiplex PCR, the repertoire was profiled, and TCRdb retains in-frame clones only, with some absent. The sample carries 60,000 or so clones, roughly 84% recorded once. Sequencing used CD4+ or CD8+ T cells sorted from blood, obtained in a trial of the OX40 agonist ivuxolimab. These receptors came from an adult with an advanced solid tumor such as melanoma, head and neck, liver or kidney cancer.

The chain is built from TRBV27 and TRBJ2-1; 7 nucleotides align to TRBD2. The V and J ends lost 2 bases and 8 bases, in that order; junction bases with no gene match: 9. There are 15 residues in the CDR3. Per the germline V gene, CDR1 is MNHEY and CDR2 is SMNVEV (reference sequence). The CDR3 sequence: CASSLMGGPNHEQFF. In nucleotides, the CDR3 is TGTGCCAGCAGTTTAATGGGAGGGCCTAACCATGAGCAGTTCTTC.

The rearrangement uses TRBV18 and TRBJ1-5, with TRBD1 matching over 7 bases. V dropped 3 bases and J dropped 6; count of bases not matched to a gene: 8. The CDR3 extends over 15 amino acids. Germline V CDR1 and CDR2: KGHSH, LQKENI. The CDR3 region has the DNA TGTGCCAGCTCACCGGGACAGCCAAAGCTTCAGCCCCAGCATTTT. Protein sequence: CASSPGQPKLQPQHF.

The chain employs TRBV9 and TRBJ1-1; a possible D gene is TRBD1 (6 bases). CDR1 and CDR2 from the germline V gene are SGDLS and YYNGEE. Between the trimmed V and J ends, which lost 7 bases and 1 base, there was a span of 14 bases. The CDR3 runs to 14 residues. CDR3 DNA sequence: TGTGCCAGCTCGCGGGGGACAAGGAACACTGAAGCTTTCTTT. Its translation: CASSRGTRNTEAFF.

This chain connects TRBV7-2 to TRBJ1-2, with D uncertain. The CDR3 covers 14 residues. CDR1 SGHTA and CDR2 FQGNSA come from the germline V gene. Trimming cost V 1 base and J 6 bases, with 12 bases left between them. CDR3 DNA: TGTGCCAGCAGCTTAGACAGAGAGATCCATGGCTACACCTTC. The encoded protein is CASSLDREIHGYTF.

V is TRBV5-4 and J is TRBJ2-3, with D unresolved. V was pared by 2 bases and J by 2 bases, with 3 bases between. The CDR3 has 12 residues. Germline assignment: CDR1 SGHNT and CDR2 YYREEE (reference sequence). CDR3 DNA sequence: TGTGCCAGCAGCTTCCCCACAGATACGCAGTATTTT. The encoded protein is CASSFPTDTQYF.

The genes are TRBV9 and TRBJ1-2, with D hard to call. The CDR3 runs to 15 residues. V gave up 0 bases and J gave up 4 bases, with 13 bases separating them. Per the germline V gene, CDR1 is SGDLS and CDR2 is YYNGEE. CDR3 nucleotide sequence: TGTGCCAGCAGCGTAGTGGCAGATGCTGGCTATGGCTACACCTTC. Translating it yields CASSVVADAGYGYTF. Combining the CDR3 with reference TRBV9 and TRBJ1-2 gives the whole variable domain DSGVTQTPKHLITATGQRVTLRCSPRSGDLSVYWYQQSLDQGLQFLIQYYNGEERAKGNILERFSAQQFPDLHSELNLSSLELGDSALYFCASSVVADAGYGYTFGSGTRLTVV.

V gene TRBV7-9 combines with J gene TRBJ2-3; 7 bases map to TRBD1. The CDR3 covers 14 residues. With V trimmed by 5 bases and J by 1 base, 3 bases remained unmatched. Germline V gives CDR1 SEHNR, CDR2 FQNEAQ (reference sequence). The CDR3 nucleotides read TGTGCCAGCAGCCCCGGACAGGGCACAGATACGCAGTATTTT. Amino acids: CASSPGQGTDTQYF.

The chain is built from TRBV7-9 and TRBJ2-5; D might be TRBD2 (6 bases). The CDR3 totals 16 residues. Trimming cost V 5 bases and J 5 bases, with 21 bases left between them. CDR1 is SEHNR, CDR2 FQNEAQ, per germline (reference sequence). The CDR3 DNA reads TGTGCCAGCAGCCCGCGACGTACGGGAGTGGGGGAGACCCAGTACTTC. Amino acid sequence: CASSPRRTGVGETQYF.

This clone was detected only a few times. J is TRBJ2-2 and V is TRBV7-2; D remains ambiguous. CDR3 length: 11 amino acids. Germline-derived CDR1 and CDR2 are SGHTA and FQGNSA. V was shortened by 6 bases and J by 1 base, with 0 bases between the two germline ends. The CDR3 DNA reads as TGTGCCAGCAGGAACACCGGGGAGCTGTTTTTT. Protein product: CASRNTGELFF.

The V call is TRBV2, the J call TRBJ2-5; the D is unclear. The better agreement between TRBJ2-7 and the DNA end casts doubt on the J call. Germline-derived CDR1 and CDR2 are SNHLY and FYNNEI. This CDR3 comprises 11 residues. The CDR3 spells CASSGYYEQYF. Written as DNA, the CDR3 is TGTGCCAGCAGTGGATACTACGAGCAGTACTTC.

Only one count was recorded for this clone. Relative to the germline gene, one junction end is altered; a read error may explain this. This sequence joins TRBV7-9 and TRBJ2-2, with TRBD2 identical over 10 bases. Germline values: CDR1 SEHNR, CDR2 FQNEAQ (reference sequence). There are 14 residues in the CDR3. The CDR3 region has the DNA TGTGCCAGCAGCCTAGCGGGAGCGACCGGGGAGCTGTTTTTT. Protein product: CASSLAGATGELFF.

The rearrangement uses TRBV5-5 and TRBJ1-5; no clear D. Germline V gene data show CDR1 as SGHKS and CDR2 as YYEKEE (reference sequence). Trimming stripped 4 bases from V and 3 bases from J, with 11 bases between. The CDR3 is 14 residues long. CDR3: CASSAGTVNQPQHF. CDR3 DNA sequence: TGTGCCAGCAGCGCGGGAACGGTCAATCAGCCCCAGCATTTT.

This sequence joins TRBV29-1 and TRBJ2-1; TRBD2 is a possible D gene (6 bases). V gave up 7 bases and J gave up 0 bases, with 16 bases separating them. The CDR3 is made up of 15 amino acids. Germline V gene data show CDR1 as SQVTM and CDR2 as ANQGSEA. The CDR3 loop reads CSGLTGLSSYNEQFF. The CDR3, as DNA: TGCAGCGGTCTGACGGGACTGAGCTCCTACAATGAGCAGTTCTTC.

The chain links TRBV5-1 to TRBJ2-3; 7 bases align to TRBD2. The CDR3 sequence is 15 residues long. V trimming: 4 bases; J trimming: 1 base; junction bases outside the gene matches: 6. Germline lookup yields CDR1 SGHRS and CDR2 YFSETQ. The DNA of the CDR3 is TGCGCCAGCAGCGTCGGTAGCGGGCGCACAGATACGCAGTATTTT. Protein sequence: CASSVGSGRTDTQYF.

The V gene is TRBV5-6, the J gene TRBJ2-7, with a possible D match to TRBD1 (7 bases). This CDR3 has 13 amino acids. Germline lookup yields CDR1 SGHDT and CDR2 YYEEEE. V was shortened by 5 bases and J by 1 base, with 10 bases between the two germline ends. CDR3 coding DNA: TGTGCCAGCAGGGCGGGACAGTCCTACGAGCAGTACTTC. Amino acid sequence: CASRAGQSYEQYF.

The gene calls are TRBV27 and TRBJ2-5, with D perhaps matching TRBD1 (6 bases). The length of the CDR3 is 15 residues. Trimming took 3 bases from V and 2 from J, leaving 13 bases between them. Germline CDR1 and CDR2: MNHEY and SMNVEV (reference sequence). The chain's CDR3 is CASSFGTRGQETQYF. The CDR3 region has the DNA TGTGCCAGCAGTTTCGGGACACGGGGTCAAGAGACCCAGTACTTC.

This clone occurred a few times. DNA for the CDR3: TGCGCCAGCAGTGAGGACACCTACAATGAGCAGTTCTTC. This sequence encodes CASSEDTYNEQFF. This rearrangement joins TRBV10-1 to TRBJ2-1; D gene uncertain. Trimming cost V 2 bases and J 2 bases, with 4 bases left between them. Germline V gives CDR1 WNHNN, CDR2 SYGVQD (reference sequence). The CDR3 has 13 amino acids.

This chain joins TRBV27 and TRBJ1-2, with D hard to call. CDR1 and CDR2 (germline): MNHEY, SMNVEV (reference sequence). Trimming took off 0 bases at V and 3 bases at J, with 11 bases between the two ends. The CDR3 extends over 15 amino acids. CDR3 nucleotides: TGTGCCAGCAGTTTATCGGGAGGGATTCACTATGGCTACACCTTC. It translates to CASSLSGGIHYGYTF.

Comments on this clone: Germline is not matched at one junction end, which may reflect a read error. Different DNA sequences within this sample yield the same CDR3. The J gene is TRBJ1-4, the V gene TRBV5-4; D gene uncertain. CDR1 and CDR2 (germline): SGHNT, YYREEE (reference sequence). This CDR3 has 12 amino acids. CDR3 amino acids: CASSRRGEKLFF. CDR3 DNA: TGTGCCAGCAGCCGCCGGGGTGAAAAGCTGTTTTTT.

The chain joins TRBV2 to TRBJ2-7; a possible D gene is TRBD2 (5 bases). The CDR3 runs to 14 residues. V lost 7 bases to trimming and J lost 9 bases, with 22 bases between them. Per the germline V gene, CDR1 is SNHLY and CDR2 is FYNNEI. The CDR3 coding sequence is TGTGCCAGCAAATTTGGGGTAGGGAAAGGAGGGCAGTACTTC. Translating it yields CASKFGVGKGGQYF.

This chain links TRBV7-7 with TRBJ1-3; possibly TRBD1 for D (5 bases). Deletions cut 6 bases from V and 2 bases from J, with 14 bases between. The germline gives CDR1 SSHAT, CDR2 FNYEAQ (reference sequence). CDR3 size: 15 residues. The DNA of the CDR3 is TGTGCCAGCAGTTACAACCGGGACCCTGGAAACACCATATATTTT. Translated, it gives CASSYNRDPGNTIYF. The entire variable domain, with the rest obtained from reference TRBV7-7 and TRBJ1-3, is as follows: GAGVSQSPRYKVTKRGQDVTLRCDPISSHATLYWYQQALGQGPEFLTYFNYEAQPDKSGLPSDRFSAERPEGSISTLTIQRTEQRDSAMYRCASSYNRDPGNTIYFGEGSWLTVV.

The sample holds a few counts of this clone. V and J are TRBV2 and TRBJ1-2, with D unresolved. Deletions cut 1 base from V and 6 bases from J, with 15 bases between. This CDR3 region has 15 residues. CDR1 and CDR2 from the germline V gene are SNHLY and FYNNEI. The CDR3 sequence: CASSEESGYGDGYTF. CDR3 coding DNA: TGTGCCAGCAGTGAAGAAAGTGGGTACGGGGATGGCTACACCTTC.

V and J are TRBV7-9 and TRBJ1-1; D gene unclear. The CDR3 spans 14 residues. V dropped 2 bases and J dropped 7 bases, with 14 bases sitting between them. CDR1 SEHNR and CDR2 FQNEAQ come from the germline V gene (reference sequence). CDR3: CASSLYSRDGEAFF. The CDR3, as DNA: TGTGCCAGCAGCTTATATTCCCGCGACGGTGAAGCTTTCTTT.

The CDR3 DNA follows: TGCGCCAGCAGCCCAAAAGGGGAGGATGGCTACACCTTC. This gives the protein CASSPKGEDGYTF. The J gene is TRBJ1-2, the V gene TRBV5-1; a weak D match, TRBD1 (5 bases). There are 13 residues in the CDR3. From germline, CDR1 is SGHRS and CDR2 YFSETQ. The germline V and J ends were trimmed by 4 bases and 6 bases, with 13 bases remaining between them. Drawing the rest from reference TRBV5-1 and TRBJ1-2, the complete variable domain is KAGVTQTPRYLIKTRGQQVTLSCSPISGHRSVSWYQQTPGQGLQFLFEYFSETQRNKGNFPGRFSGRQFSNSRSEMNVSTLELGDSALYLCASSPKGEDGYTFGSGTRLTVV.